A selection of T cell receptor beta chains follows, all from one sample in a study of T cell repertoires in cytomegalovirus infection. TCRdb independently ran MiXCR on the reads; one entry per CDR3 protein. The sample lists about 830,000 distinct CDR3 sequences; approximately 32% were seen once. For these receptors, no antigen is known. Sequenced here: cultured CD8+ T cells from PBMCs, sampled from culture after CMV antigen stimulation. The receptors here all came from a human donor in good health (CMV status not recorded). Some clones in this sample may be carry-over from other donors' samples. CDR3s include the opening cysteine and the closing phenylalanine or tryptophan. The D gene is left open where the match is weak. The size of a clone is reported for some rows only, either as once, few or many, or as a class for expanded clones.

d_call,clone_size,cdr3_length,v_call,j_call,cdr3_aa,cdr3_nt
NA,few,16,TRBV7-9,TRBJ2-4,CASSLTAGLAKNIQYF,TGTGCCAGCAGCTTGACGGCAGGGCTAGCCAAAAACATTCAGTACTTC
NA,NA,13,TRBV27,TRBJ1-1,CASNNPSLTEAFF,TGTGCCAGCAACAACCCGAGTCTCACTGAAGCTTTCTTT
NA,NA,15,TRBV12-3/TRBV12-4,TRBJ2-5,CASSLVGRFQETQYF,TGTGCCAGCAGTTTAGTTGGTCGTTTCCAAGAGACCCAGTACTTC
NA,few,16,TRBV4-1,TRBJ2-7,CASSQVVGHLRYEQYF,TGCGCCAGCAGCCAAGTTGTAGGACACCTCCGGTACGAGCAGTACTTC
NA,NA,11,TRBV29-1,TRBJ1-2,CSAVDGDGYTF,TGCAGCGCCGTGGACGGGGACGGCTACACCTTC
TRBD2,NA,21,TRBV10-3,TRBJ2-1,CAITGPGLAGGSLQNPDEQFF,TGTGCCATCACCGGCCCCGGACTAGCGGGGGGATCCCTACAAAATCCCGATGAGCAGTTCTTC
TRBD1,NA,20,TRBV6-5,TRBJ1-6,CASSPLGQGFFHPNNSPLHF,TGTGCCAGCAGTCCGTTGGGACAGGGCTTCTTCCACCCTAATAATTCACCCCTCCACTTT
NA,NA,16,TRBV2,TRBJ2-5,CASSELARVSQETQYF,TGTGCCAGCAGTGAACTAGCGCGGGTTTCACAAGAGACCCAGTACTTC
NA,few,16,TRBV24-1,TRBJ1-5,CATSDFRGTSNQPQHF,TGTGCCACCAGTGATTTCCGGGGTACGAGCAATCAGCCCCAGCATTTT
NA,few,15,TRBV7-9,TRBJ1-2,CASSLLVRTVYGYTF,TGTGCCAGCAGCTTATTAGTGAGGACAGTCTATGGCTACACCTTC
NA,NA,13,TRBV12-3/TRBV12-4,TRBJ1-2,CVSSLSGGDGYTF,TGTGTCAGCAGTTTAAGTGGCGGGGATGGCTACACCTTC
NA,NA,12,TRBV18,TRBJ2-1,CASSPPYDEQFF,TGTGCCAGCTCACCACCGTACGATGAGCAGTTCTTC
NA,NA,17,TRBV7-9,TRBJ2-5,CASSLVGWTDSQETQYF,TGTGCCAGCAGCTTAGTAGGCTGGACAGATAGTCAAGAGACCCAGTACTTC
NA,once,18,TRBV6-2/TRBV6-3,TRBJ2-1,CASTQFPLSGGPYNEQFF,TGTGCCAGCACCCAATTCCCCTTAAGCGGTGGCCCCTACAATGAGCAGTTCTTC
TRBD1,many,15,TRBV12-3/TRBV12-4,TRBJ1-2,CASSMTGGANYGYTF,TGTGCCAGCAGTATGACAGGGGGTGCTAACTATGGCTACACCTTC
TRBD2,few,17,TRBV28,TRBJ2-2,CASRTQLLAGKTGELFF,TGTGCCAGCAGGACCCAACTACTAGCGGGGAAAACCGGGGAGCTGTTTTTT
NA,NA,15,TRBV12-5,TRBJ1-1,CASGLVGVVNTEAFF,TGTGCTAGTGGTTTGGTAGGGGTAGTGAACACTGAAGCTTTCTTT
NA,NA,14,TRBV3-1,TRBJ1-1,CASSQETLNTEAFF,TGTGCCAGCAGCCAGGAGACACTGAACACTGAAGCTTTCTTT
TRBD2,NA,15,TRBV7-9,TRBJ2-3,CASSERGVWTDTQYF,TGTGCCAGCAGCGAACGGGGGGTCTGGACAGATACGCAGTATTTT
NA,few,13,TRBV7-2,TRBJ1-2,CASSLGGMDGYTF,TGTGCCAGCAGCTTAGGGGGAATGGATGGCTACACCTTC
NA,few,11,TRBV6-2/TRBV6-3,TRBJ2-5,CASSFLGTQYF,TGTGCCAGCAGTTTTTTGGGGACCCAGTACTTC
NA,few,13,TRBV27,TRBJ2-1,CASSSTPLGHYNF,TGTGCCAGCAGTTCTACCCCCTTGGGACACTATAACTTC
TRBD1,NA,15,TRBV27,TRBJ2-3,CANSPISQGEGGQYF,TGTGCCAACAGTCCCATATCACAGGGGGAAGGGGGGCAGTATTTT
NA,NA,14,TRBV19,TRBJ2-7,CASSPYREDGEQYF,TGTGCCAGTAGCCCCTACAGGGAGGACGGCGAGCAGTACTTC
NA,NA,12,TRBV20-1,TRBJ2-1,CSAREGGNEQFF,TGCAGTGCTAGAGAAGGGGGCAATGAGCAGTTCTTC
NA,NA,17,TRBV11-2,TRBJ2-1,CASSLKYRTATYNEQFF,TGTGCCAGCAGCTTAAAGTACCGGACAGCCACCTACAATGAGCAGTTCTTC
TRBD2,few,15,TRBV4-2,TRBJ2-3,CASSQTLAGTDTQYF,TGTGCCAGCAGCCAGACCCTAGCGGGCACAGATACGCAGTATTTT
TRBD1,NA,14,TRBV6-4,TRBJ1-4,CASNRGRNHEKLSF,TGTGCCAGCAACAGGGGCCGAAACCATGAAAAACTGTCTTTT
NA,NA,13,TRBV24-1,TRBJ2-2,CATRDLGTGELFF,TGTGCCACCAGGGACTTAGGGACCGGGGAGCTGTTTTTT
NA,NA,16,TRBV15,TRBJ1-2,CATSPIPGHQPRSYTF,TGTGCCACCAGCCCTATTCCGGGACACCAGCCTAGGTCCTACACCTTC
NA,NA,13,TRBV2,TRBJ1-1,CASSDRYFTEAFF,TGTGCCAGCAGTGACAGGTATTTCACTGAAGCTTTCTTT
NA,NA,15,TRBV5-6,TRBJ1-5,CASSFRWPLDQPQHF,TGTGCCAGCAGCTTCCGATGGCCCCTTGATCAGCCCCAGCATTTT
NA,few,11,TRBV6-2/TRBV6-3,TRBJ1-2,CASGPPYGYTF,TGTGCCAGCGGGCCGCCCTATGGCTACACCTTC
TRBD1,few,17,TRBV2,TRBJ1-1,CASSEASQGAVRTEAFF,TGTGCCAGCAGTGAAGCGTCACAGGGGGCCGTTCGGACTGAAGCTTTCTTT
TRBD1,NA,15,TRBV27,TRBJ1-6,CVSSLDRQGGSPLHF,TGTGTCAGCAGTTTAGATAGGCAGGGGGGTTCACCCCTCCACTTT
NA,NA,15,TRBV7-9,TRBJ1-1,CASSSPRGSHTEAFF,TGTGCCAGCAGCTCCCCTCGGGGGTCGCACACTGAAGCTTTCTTT
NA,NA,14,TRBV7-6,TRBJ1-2,CASSLQDSYYGYTF,TGTGCCAGCAGCTTACAGGACTCGTATTATGGCTACACCTTC
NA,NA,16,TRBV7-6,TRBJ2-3,CASSLDWGASTDTQYF,TGTGCCAGCTCTCTGGATTGGGGGGCCAGCACAGATACGCAGTATTTT
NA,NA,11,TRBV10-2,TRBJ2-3,CASTSPDTQYF,TGCGCCAGCACGTCCCCAGATACGCAGTATTTT
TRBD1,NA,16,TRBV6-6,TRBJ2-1,CASLTPGTGVYNEQFF,TGTGCCAGCCTGACTCCCGGGACAGGGGTCTACAATGAGCAGTTCTTC
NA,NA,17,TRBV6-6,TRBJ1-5,CVSRTGDRVMSNQPQHF,TGTGTCAGCAGGACTGGAGATAGGGTAATGAGCAATCAGCCCCAGCATTTT
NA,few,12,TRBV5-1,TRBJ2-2,CAIRLLTGELFF,TGCGCCATTAGACTACTAACCGGGGAGCTGTTTTTT
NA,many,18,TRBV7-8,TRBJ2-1,CASSLGVGRGRSYNEQFF,TGTGCCAGCAGCTTAGGGGTTGGTAGGGGAAGGTCCTACAATGAGCAGTTCTTC
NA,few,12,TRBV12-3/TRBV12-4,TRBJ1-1,CAIPTGNTEAFF,TGTGCCATCCCTACAGGGAACACTGAAGCTTTCTTT
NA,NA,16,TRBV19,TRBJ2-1,CASSMPGRGSYNEQFF,TGTGCCAGTAGTATGCCGGGTCGGGGATCCTACAATGAGCAGTTCTTC
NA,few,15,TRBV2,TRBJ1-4,CASSEALQGNEKLFF,TGTGCCAGCAGTGAAGCGCTTCAGGGTAATGAAAAACTGTTTTTT
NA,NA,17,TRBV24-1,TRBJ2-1,CATSDSTEHPIRGEQFF,TGTGCCACCAGTGACTCGACAGAGCACCCTATCCGTGGTGAGCAGTTCTTC
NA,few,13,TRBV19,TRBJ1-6,CASSIRFDSPLHF,TGTGCCAGTAGTATTCGATTCGATTCACCCCTCCACTTT
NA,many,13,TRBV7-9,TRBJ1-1,CASSLPRNTEAFF,TGTGCCAGCAGCTTACCCAGGAACACTGAAGCTTTCTTT
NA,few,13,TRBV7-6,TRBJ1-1,CASGSRLGTEAFF,TGTGCCAGTGGGTCAAGGTTGGGAACTGAAGCTTTCTTT
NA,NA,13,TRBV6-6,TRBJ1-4,CASSYLTNEKLFF,TGTGCCAGCAGTTATTTAACTAATGAAAAACTGTTTTTT
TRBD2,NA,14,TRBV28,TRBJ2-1,CASSFGLAGGLQFF,TGTGCCAGCAGTTTCGGACTAGCGGGGGGCCTGCAGTTCTTC
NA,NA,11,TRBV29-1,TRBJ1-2,CSVEGSYGYTF,TGCAGCGTTGAGGGAAGCTATGGCTACACCTTC
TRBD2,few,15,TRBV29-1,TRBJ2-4,CSVDASGGSGNIQYF,TGCAGCGTTGATGCTAGCGGGGGGTCAGGGAACATTCAGTACTTC
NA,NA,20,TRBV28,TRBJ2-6,CASSRTWAARGDEGANVLTF,TGTGCCAGCAGCCGGACATGGGCCGCTAGGGGTGATGAAGGGGCCAACGTCCTGACTTTC
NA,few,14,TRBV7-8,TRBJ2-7,CASSFVQGPYEQYF,TGTGCCAGCAGCTTTGTACAGGGCCCCTACGAGCAGTACTTC
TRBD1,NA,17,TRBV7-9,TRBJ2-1,CASSFPGQVSSYNEQFF,TGTGCCAGCAGCTTTCCGGGACAGGTGAGCTCCTACAATGAGCAGTTCTTC
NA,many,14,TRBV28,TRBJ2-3,CASTSDVHTDTQYF,TGTGCCAGCACCTCGGACGTACACACAGATACGCAGTATTTT
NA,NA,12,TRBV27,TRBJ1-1,CASVKGGTEAFF,TGTGCCAGTGTAAAGGGTGGAACTGAAGCTTTCTTT